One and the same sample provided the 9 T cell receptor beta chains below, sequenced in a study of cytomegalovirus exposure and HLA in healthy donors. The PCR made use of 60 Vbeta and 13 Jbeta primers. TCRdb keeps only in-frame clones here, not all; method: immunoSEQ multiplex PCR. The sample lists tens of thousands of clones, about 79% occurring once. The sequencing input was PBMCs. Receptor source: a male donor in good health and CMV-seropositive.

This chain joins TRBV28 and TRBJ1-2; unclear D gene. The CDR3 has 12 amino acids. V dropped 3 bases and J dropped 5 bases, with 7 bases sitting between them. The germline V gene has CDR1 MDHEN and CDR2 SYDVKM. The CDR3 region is CASSFPQYGYTF. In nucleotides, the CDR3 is TGTGCCAGCAGTTTCCCCCAGTATGGCTACACCTTC.

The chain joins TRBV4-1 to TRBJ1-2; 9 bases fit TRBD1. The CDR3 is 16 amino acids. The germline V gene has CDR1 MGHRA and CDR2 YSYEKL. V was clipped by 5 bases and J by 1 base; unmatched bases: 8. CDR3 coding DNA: TGCGCCAGCAGCAAAATTACAGGGGGCGATAACTATGGCTACACCTTC. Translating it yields CASSKITGGDNYGYTF.

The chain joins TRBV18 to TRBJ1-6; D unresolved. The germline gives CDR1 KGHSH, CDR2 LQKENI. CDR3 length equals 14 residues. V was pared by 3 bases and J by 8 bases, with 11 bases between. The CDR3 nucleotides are TGTGCCAGCTCACCGACTCGGGAGGATTCACCCCTCCACTTT. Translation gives CASSPTREDSPLHF.

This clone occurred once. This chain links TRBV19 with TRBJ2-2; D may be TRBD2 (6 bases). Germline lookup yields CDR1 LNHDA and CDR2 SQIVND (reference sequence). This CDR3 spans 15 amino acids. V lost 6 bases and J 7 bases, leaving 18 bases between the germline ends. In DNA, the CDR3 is TGTGCCAGTAGCCCAATGGAGGGGCTTAGCGGGGAGCTGTTTTTT. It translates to CASSPMEGLSGELFF.

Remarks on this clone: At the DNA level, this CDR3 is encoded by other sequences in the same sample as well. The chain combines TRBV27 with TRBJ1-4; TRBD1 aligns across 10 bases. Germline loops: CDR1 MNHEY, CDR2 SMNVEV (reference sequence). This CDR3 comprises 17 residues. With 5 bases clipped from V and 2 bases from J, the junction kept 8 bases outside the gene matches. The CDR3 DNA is TGTGCCAGCAGTCCACGGACAGGGGGGGTTACTAATGAAAAACTGTTTTTT. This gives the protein CASSPRTGGVTNEKLFF.

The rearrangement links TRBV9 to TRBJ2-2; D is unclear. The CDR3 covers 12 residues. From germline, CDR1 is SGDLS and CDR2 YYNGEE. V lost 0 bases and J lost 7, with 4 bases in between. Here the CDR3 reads CASSVGLGELFF. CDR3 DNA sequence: TGTGCCAGCAGCGTAGGTCTCGGGGAGCTGTTTTTT.

CDR3 nucleotide sequence: TGTGCCAGCAGCGTAGGGGGCGGGGGGCTGGGCTACGAGCAGTACTTC. It specifies CASSVGGGGLGYEQYF. This sequence joins TRBV9 and TRBJ2-7; 8 bases agree with TRBD2. Germline-derived CDR1 and CDR2 are SGDLS and YYNGEE. The CDR3 contains 16 residues. V gave up 0 bases and J gave up 3 bases; unmatched junction bases: 8.

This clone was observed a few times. The DNA for the CDR3 is TGTGCCAGCAGTTTTAACATGAACACTGAAGCTTTCTTT. It specifies CASSFNMNTEAFF. The chain employs TRBV28 and TRBJ1-1; D ambiguous. The CDR3 runs to 13 residues. With 3 bases removed from V and 0 bases from J, the gap between germline ends came to 5 bases. Germline V lookup: CDR1 MDHEN, CDR2 SYDVKM.

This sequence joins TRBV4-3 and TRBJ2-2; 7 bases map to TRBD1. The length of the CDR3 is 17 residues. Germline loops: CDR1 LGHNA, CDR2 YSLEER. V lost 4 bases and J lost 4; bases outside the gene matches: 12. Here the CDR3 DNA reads TGCGCCAGCAGCCGCGACCACCTCGGGACAGCCACCGGGGAGCTGTTTTTT. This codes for CASSRDHLGTATGELFF.